Shown below are 21 T cell receptor beta chains from a single sample sequenced in a study of blood T cell repertoires in COVID-19. TCRdb's table, derived via immunoSEQ multiplex PCR, lists solely in-frame clones and lacks some. The sample carries around 350,000 clones, around 86% recorded once. Sequenced material: peripheral blood. The receptors derive from a human donor in a cohort sampled during active COVID-19.

The chain is built from TRBV7-2 and TRBJ2-7, with D perhaps TRBD2 (6 bases). The CDR3 is 15 residues long. Germline CDR1 SGHTA, CDR2 FQGNSA. Trimming shortened V by 5 bases and J by 5 bases, and 19 bases separated the two germline ends. The CDR3 nucleotides are TGTGCCAGCAGCCCGTTGCCGGGGGAATCCGACGAGCAGTACTTC. Translating gives CASSPLPGESDEQYF.

The chain uses TRBV4-1 and TRBJ2-1; D not resolved. Trimming left V 0 bases short and J 7 bases short, with 13 bases between. CDR3 length: 15 amino acids. CDR1 is MGHRA and CDR2 is YSYEKL in the germline V gene. CDR3 coding DNA: TGCGCCAGCAGCCAAGAGGCGGCAGCGAGTAATGAGCAGTTCTTC. It translates to CASSQEAAASNEQFF.

The CDR3 nucleotides read TGCGCCAGCAGTGCGGGTCACGAGCAGTACTTC. It encodes CASSAGHEQYF. The V and J genes are TRBV10-1 and TRBJ2-7, with no clear D. Between the trimmed V and J ends, which lost 4 bases and 5 bases, there was a span of 6 bases. Looked up from germline, CDR1 is WNHNN and CDR2 is SYGVQD (reference sequence). The CDR3 is 11 amino acids.

The rearrangement joins TRBV9 to TRBJ1-2; 10 positions match TRBD1. Germline CDR1 is SGDLS and CDR2 is YYNGEE. The ends lost 4 bases at V and 7 bases at J; junction bases unmatched: 10. The CDR3 has 15 residues. CDR3 in DNA: TGTGCCAGCAGCACTATGACAGGGGGCGCGGGTGGCTACACCTTC. Translated, it gives CASSTMTGGAGGYTF.

About this clone itself: Other nucleotide sequences in the sample specify the same CDR3. The chain has TRBV9 and TRBJ2-3; D not certain. The CDR3 extends over 13 amino acids. Trimming took 0 bases from V and 6 from J, leaving 8 bases between them. CDR1 is SGDLS and CDR2 is YYNGEE in the germline V gene. CDR3 protein: CASSVGERDTQYF. CDR3 DNA: TGTGCCAGCAGCGTAGGCGAGAGGGATACGCAGTATTTT.

The chain couples TRBV6-1 to TRBJ1-5; perhaps TRBD1 as D (5 bases). This CDR3 region has 19 residues. V shed 4 bases and J shed 0 bases, with 22 bases lying between them. Looked up from germline, CDR1 is MNHNS and CDR2 is SASEGT. CDR3 bases: TGTGCCAGCAGTGCCGACAGATTTGGTGGCCGATATAGCAATCAGCCCCAGCATTTT. This translates into CASSADRFGGRYSNQPQHF.

This chain joins TRBV6-5 and TRBJ1-5; D gene unclear. The germline V gene has CDR1 MNHEY and CDR2 SVGAGI. The V end was cut by 4 bases, the J end by 2 bases, with 12 bases between. CDR3 length: 15 residues. The CDR3: CASSSAPGGNQPQHF. The CDR3 region has the DNA TGTGCCAGCAGTTCCGCTCCCGGAGGCAATCAGCCCCAGCATTTT.

The chain couples TRBV5-4 to TRBJ1-1, with D maybe TRBD1 (5 bases). CDR1 is SGHNT, CDR2 YYREEE, per germline (reference sequence). The V end was cut by 4 bases, the J end by 1 base, with 11 bases between. The CDR3 runs 14 residues. CDR3 loop: CASSMPDRNTEAFF. CDR3 nucleotide sequence: TGTGCCAGCAGCATGCCAGACAGGAACACTGAAGCTTTCTTT.

The chain combines TRBV30 with TRBJ2-2; 8 bases are a match to TRBD2. CDR3 length: 13 amino acids. Germline lookup yields CDR1 GTSNPN and CDR2 SVGIG (reference sequence). The V segment lost 7 bases and the J segment 6 bases; nucleotides outside the gene matches: 7. The CDR3 DNA is TGTGCCTCTCAGCGGGAGATAGCCGGGGAGCTGTTTTTT. Protein: CASQREIAGELFF.

The rearrangement uses TRBV5-1 and TRBJ1-5; 8 positions match TRBD1. The V gene's germline CDR1 is SGHRS and CDR2 YFSETQ. Trimming at V came to 4 bases and at J to 4 bases, leaving 4 bases not matched to a gene. The CDR3 runs 14 residues. The CDR3 region has the DNA TGCGCCAGCAGCAATGGACAGGGAAATCAGCCCCAGCATTTT. Translating it yields CASSNGQGNQPQHF.

The CDR3: CASSLGTSGNNEQFF. The CDR3 nucleotides read TGTGCCAGCAGCTTGGGGACTAGCGGGAACAATGAGCAGTTCTTC. This chain uses TRBV7-9 with TRBJ2-1; 13 bases match TRBD2. Germline values: CDR1 SEHNR, CDR2 FQNEAQ (reference sequence). The CDR3 runs to 15 residues. J lost 5 bases, V lost 3 bases, and 1 base had no gene match.

The V and J genes are TRBV10-3 and TRBJ2-7, with TRBD2 matching over 9 bases. CDR3 length: 14 residues. CDR1 and CDR2 (germline): ENHRY, SYGVKD. V lost 5 bases and J lost 7; bases outside the gene matches: 9. CDR3 coding DNA: TGTGCCATCAGTTCGACTAGCGGAGGCATGGAGCAGTACTTC. It translates to CAISSTSGGMEQYF.

The DNA for the CDR3 is TGTGCCACCAGTGAGAAAGGAGTTGATTACCAAGAGACCCAGTACTTC. This codes for CATSEKGVDYQETQYF. V gene TRBV24-1 combines with J gene TRBJ2-5, with D unclear. The length of the CDR3 is 16 residues. V was shortened by 4 bases and J by 0 bases, with 14 bases between the two germline ends. Per the germline V gene, CDR1 is KGHDR and CDR2 is SFDVKD.

V usage is TRBV4-2 and J usage is TRBJ2-5, with 11 nucleotides matching TRBD2. Germline V gives CDR1 LGHNA, CDR2 YNFKEQ. The CDR3 loop spans 17 amino acids. After removal of 3 bases from V and 3 bases from J, the junction contained 9 bases not matched to a gene. The DNA for the CDR3 is TGTGCCAGCAGCCACGGAGTAGCGGGGGGGAACGAAGAGACCCAGTACTTC. The encoded protein is CASSHGVAGGNEETQYF.

This chain uses TRBV19 with TRBJ2-1, with D perhaps TRBD1 (7 bases). V was clipped by 3 bases and J by 6 bases, with 15 bases between them. Germline V gene sequence: CDR1 LNHDA, CDR2 SQIVND (reference sequence). This CDR3 has 15 amino acids. The CDR3 nucleotides read TGTGCCAGTAGTATCGGGCCAGGGGGGAGCAATGAGCAGTTCTTC. It codes for CASSIGPGGSNEQFF.

This clone was seen at least ten times. The chain has TRBV29-1 and TRBJ2-5, with a possible D match to TRBD1 (5 bases). Per germline, CDR1 SQVTM and CDR2 ANQGSEA. This CDR3 is built from 13 residues. V was cut by 7 bases and J by 5 bases, with 17 bases left in between. CDR3 in amino acids: CSARLAKGETQYF. CDR3 nucleotide sequence: TGCAGCGCCCGACTTGCGAAGGGGGAGACCCAGTACTTC. The complete variable domain, with remaining parts taken from reference TRBV29-1 and TRBJ2-5, reads SAVISQKPSRDICQRGTSLTIQCQVDSQVTMMFWYRQQPGQSLTLIATANQGSEATYESGFVIDKFPISRPNLTFSTLTVSNMSPEDSSIYLCSARLAKGETQYFGPGTRLLVL.

The rearrangement uses TRBV7-8 and TRBJ2-1; 10 bases agree with TRBD2. The CDR3 runs 15 residues. V trimming: 4 bases; J trimming: 5 bases; junction bases outside the gene matches: 5. Germline CDR1 and CDR2: SGHVS and FQNEAQ. The CDR3 protein is CASSSSGSGDNEQFF. The CDR3 coding sequence is TGTGCCAGCAGCTCTAGCGGGAGTGGGGACAATGAGCAGTTCTTC.

In its sample, this clone was seen a few times. The chain combines TRBV2 with TRBJ1-2; D not resolved. CDR1 is SNHLY and CDR2 is FYNNEI in the germline V gene. V dropped 8 bases and J dropped 3 bases, with 7 bases sitting between them. The CDR3 length is 11 residues. The CDR3, as DNA: TGTGCCAGCCAGGAGGACTATGGCTACACCTTC. This sequence encodes CASQEDYGYTF.

The rearrangement uses TRBV3-1 (or the pseudogene TRBV3-2) and TRBJ2-7; TRBD2 might be the D (5 bases). There are 13 residues in the CDR3. With 3 bases removed from V and 13 bases from J, the gap between germline ends came to 19 bases. The germline V gene has CDR1 LGHDT and CDR2 YNNKEL (reference sequence). In nucleotides, the CDR3 is TGTGCCAGCAGCCAGATGGAGGACTCCTCCCCCTACTTC. Translation: CASSQMEDSSPYF.

The chain recombines TRBV2 with TRBJ1-2; 8 nucleotides agree with TRBD1. Germline V CDR1 and CDR2: SNHLY, FYNNEI. V shed 6 bases, J shed 3 bases, and the junction held 6 bases outside the gene matches. The CDR3 runs 14 residues. In DNA, the CDR3 is TGTGCCAGCAGGACGACAGGGGCTGACTATGGCTACACCTTC. Translating it yields CASRTTGADYGYTF.

The CDR3 protein is CASSPGGGDNSPLHF. CDR3 nucleotides: TGCGCCAGCAGCCCGGGCGGGGGCGATAATTCACCCCTCCACTTT. The chain uses TRBV5-1 and TRBJ1-6; TRBD1 might be the D (6 bases). This CDR3 spans 15 amino acids. V lost 4 bases, J lost 5 bases, and 13 bases lay in between. The germline V gene encodes CDR1 SGHRS and CDR2 YFSETQ.